This is a list of T cell receptor beta chains from one sample in a study of cytomegalovirus exposure and HLA in healthy donors. The assay was immunoSEQ multiplex PCR, and TCRdb's table has in-frame clones only and misses some. The sample yields approximately 180,000 clones, about 86% seen once. Sequenced: PBMCs. These receptors were obtained from a woman aged 25 to 39 in good health and CMV-seronegative. The CDR3 runs from the conserved cysteine through the conserved F or W. Fields, in order: J gene, V gene, CDR3 protein.

j_gene: TRBJ2-1
v_gene: TRBV5-8
CDR3aa: CASSQTSGGYNEQFF

j_gene: TRBJ1-2
v_gene: TRBV9
CDR3aa: CASSASTGARGYTF

j_gene: TRBJ1-4
v_gene: TRBV2
CDR3aa: CASTLQGLANEKLFF

j_gene: TRBJ2-2
v_gene: TRBV28
CDR3aa: CASSFIRQGLNTGELFF

j_gene: TRBJ2-1
v_gene: TRBV19
CDR3aa: CASSSSPDEQFF

j_gene: TRBJ1-5
v_gene: TRBV18
CDR3aa: CASSPSRGGQGGNQPQHF

j_gene: TRBJ2-5
v_gene: TRBV4-2
CDR3aa: CASSQAEGGIQETQYF

j_gene: TRBJ2-7
v_gene: TRBV7-2
CDR3aa: CASSQTSGGIYEQYF

j_gene: TRBJ2-1
v_gene: TRBV5-1
CDR3aa: CASSLEVASGGQFF

j_gene: TRBJ1-2
v_gene: TRBV28
CDR3aa: CASSRENGYTF

j_gene: TRBJ2-1
v_gene: TRBV27
CDR3aa: CASSSIAGGGEQFF

j_gene: TRBJ1-2
v_gene: TRBV7-2
CDR3aa: CASSLETQGESGYTF

j_gene: TRBJ2-7
v_gene: TRBV29-1
CDR3aa: CSVGILGSSYEQYF

j_gene: TRBJ2-4
v_gene: TRBV7-2
CDR3aa: CASSLSGSLAKNIQYF

j_gene: TRBJ2-6
v_gene: TRBV13
CDR3aa: CASSLYRQGLFSGANVLTF

j_gene: TRBJ1-5
v_gene: TRBV7-9
CDR3aa: CASSLTNSNQPQHF

j_gene: TRBJ1-1
v_gene: TRBV16
CDR3aa: CASSQFGGKNTEAFF

j_gene: TRBJ2-6
v_gene: TRBV2
CDR3aa: CASSLRRGPDSGANVLTF

j_gene: TRBJ1-1
v_gene: TRBV25-1
CDR3aa: CASAPRTYTEAFF

j_gene: TRBJ2-5
v_gene: TRBV7-6
CDR3aa: CASSKTGMGQETQYF

j_gene: TRBJ2-1
v_gene: TRBV9
CDR3aa: CASSKRGTGGSYEQFF

j_gene: TRBJ2-2
v_gene: TRBV2
CDR3aa: CASSEALDTGELFF

j_gene: TRBJ2-3
v_gene: TRBV11-3
CDR3aa: CASSFTLAGRTDTQYF

j_gene: TRBJ2-2
v_gene: TRBV11-3
CDR3aa: CASGETMNTGELFF

j_gene: TRBJ2-7
v_gene: TRBV4-3
CDR3aa: CASSQQDSGYEQYF